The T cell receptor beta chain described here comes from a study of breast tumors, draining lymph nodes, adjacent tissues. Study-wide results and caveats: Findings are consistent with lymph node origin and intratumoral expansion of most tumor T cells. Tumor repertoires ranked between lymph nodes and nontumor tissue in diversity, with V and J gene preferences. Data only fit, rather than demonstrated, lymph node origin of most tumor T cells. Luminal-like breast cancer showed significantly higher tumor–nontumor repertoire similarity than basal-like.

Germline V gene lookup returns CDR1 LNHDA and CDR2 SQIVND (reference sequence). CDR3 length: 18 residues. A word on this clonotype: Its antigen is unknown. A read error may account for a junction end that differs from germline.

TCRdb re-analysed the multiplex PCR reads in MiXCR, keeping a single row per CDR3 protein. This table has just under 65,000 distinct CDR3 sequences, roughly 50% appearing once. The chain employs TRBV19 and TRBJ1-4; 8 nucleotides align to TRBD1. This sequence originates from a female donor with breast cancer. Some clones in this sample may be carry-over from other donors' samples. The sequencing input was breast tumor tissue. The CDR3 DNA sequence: TGTGCCGGTAGTACTGGGCCCAGGGGGCGTTTGTCTAATGAAAAACTGTTTTTT. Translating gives CAGSTGPRGRLSNEKLFF.